The sequence of this T cell receptor beta chain was determined in a study of T cells in localized non-small cell lung cancer. Overall study findings and caveats: Adjacent lung had a median around 60 of the 100 largest tumor clones.

TCRdb's table, derived via immunoSEQ multiplex PCR, lists solely in-frame clones and lacks some. Here the sample spans around 78,000 clones, more than 75% being singletons. The CDR3 covers 13 residues. Germline CDR1 and CDR2: GTSNPN and SVGIG (reference sequence). V was trimmed by 0 bases and J by 5 bases, leaving 10 bases between them. Of note for this clone: Its specificity is not known.

This chain joins TRBV30 and TRBJ1-2, with unresolved D. The source is a woman aged 40 to 75 with stage I squamous cell lung carcinoma. Sequencing used peripheral blood, obtained before any cancer treatment. In DNA, the CDR3 is TGTGCCTGGAGTGTGGGAGGGCGGTATGGCTACACCTTC. It specifies CAWSVGGRYGYTF.